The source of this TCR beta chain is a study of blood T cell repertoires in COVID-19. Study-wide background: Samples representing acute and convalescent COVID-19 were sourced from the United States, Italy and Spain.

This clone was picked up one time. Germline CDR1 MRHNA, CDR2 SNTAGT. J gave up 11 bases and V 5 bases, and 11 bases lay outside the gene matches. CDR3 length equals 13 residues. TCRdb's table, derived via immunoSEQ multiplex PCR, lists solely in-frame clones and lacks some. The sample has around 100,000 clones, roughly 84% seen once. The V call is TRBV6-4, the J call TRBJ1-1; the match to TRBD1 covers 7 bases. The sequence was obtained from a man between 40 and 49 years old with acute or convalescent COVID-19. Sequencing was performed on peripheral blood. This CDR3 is CASSPNPRGSAFF. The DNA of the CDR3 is TGTGCCAGCAGTCCTAACCCCAGGGGGAGCGCTTTCTTT.